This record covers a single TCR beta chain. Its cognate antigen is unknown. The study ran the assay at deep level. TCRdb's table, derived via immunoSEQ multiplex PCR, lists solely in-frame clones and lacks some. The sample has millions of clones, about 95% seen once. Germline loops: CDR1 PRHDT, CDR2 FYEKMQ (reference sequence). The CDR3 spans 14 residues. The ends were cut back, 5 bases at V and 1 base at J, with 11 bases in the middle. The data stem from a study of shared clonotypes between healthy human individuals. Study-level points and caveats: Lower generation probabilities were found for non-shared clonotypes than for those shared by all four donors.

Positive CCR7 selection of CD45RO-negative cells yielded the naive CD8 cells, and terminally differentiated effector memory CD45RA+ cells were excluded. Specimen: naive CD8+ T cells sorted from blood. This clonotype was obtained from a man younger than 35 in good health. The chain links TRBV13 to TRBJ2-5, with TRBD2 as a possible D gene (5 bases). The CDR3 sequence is CASSPEGSQETQYF. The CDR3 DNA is TGTGCCAGCAGCCCCGAAGGGAGCCAAGAGACCCAGTACTTC.